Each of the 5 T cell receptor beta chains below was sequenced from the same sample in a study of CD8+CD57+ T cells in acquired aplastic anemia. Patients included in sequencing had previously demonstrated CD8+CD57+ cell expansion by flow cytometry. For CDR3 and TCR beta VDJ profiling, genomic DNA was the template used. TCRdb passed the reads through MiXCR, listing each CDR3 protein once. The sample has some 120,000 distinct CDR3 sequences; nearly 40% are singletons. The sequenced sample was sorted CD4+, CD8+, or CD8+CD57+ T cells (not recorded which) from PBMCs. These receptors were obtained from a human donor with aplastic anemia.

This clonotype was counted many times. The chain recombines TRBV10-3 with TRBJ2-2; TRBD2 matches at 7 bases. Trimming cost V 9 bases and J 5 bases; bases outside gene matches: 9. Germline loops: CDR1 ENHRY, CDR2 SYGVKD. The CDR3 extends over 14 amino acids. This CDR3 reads CAMRMSSGTGELFF. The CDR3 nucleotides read TGTGCCATGAGAATGTCTAGCGGTACCGGGGAGCTGTTTTTT.

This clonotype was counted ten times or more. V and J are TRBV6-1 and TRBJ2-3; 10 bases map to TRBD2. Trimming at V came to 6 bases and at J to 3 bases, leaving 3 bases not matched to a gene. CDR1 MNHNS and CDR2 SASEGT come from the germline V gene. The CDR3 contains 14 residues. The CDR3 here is CASRPSGGTDTQYF. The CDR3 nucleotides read TGTGCCAGCAGGCCTAGCGGGGGTACAGATACGCAGTATTTT.

The CDR3 bases are TGCGCCAGCAGCGGGGGCGCCGAAGATGGCTACACCTTC. This codes for CASSGGAEDGYTF. The chain links TRBV5-1 to TRBJ1-2; D is perhaps TRBD1 (6 bases). This CDR3 spans 13 amino acids. The germline gives CDR1 SGHRS, CDR2 YFSETQ. Trimming removed 4 bases at V and 6 bases at J, with 13 bases between.

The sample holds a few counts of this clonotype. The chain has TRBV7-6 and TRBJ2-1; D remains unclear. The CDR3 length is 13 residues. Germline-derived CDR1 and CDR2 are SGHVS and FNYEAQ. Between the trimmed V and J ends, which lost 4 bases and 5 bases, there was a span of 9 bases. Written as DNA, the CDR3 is TGTGCCAGCAGCTACAGTTCCCACAATGAGCAGTTCTTC. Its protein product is CASSYSSHNEQFF. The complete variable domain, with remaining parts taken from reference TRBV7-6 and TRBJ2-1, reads GAGVSQSPRYKVTKRGQDVALRCDPISGHVSLYWYRQALGQGPEFLTYFNYEAQQDKSGLPNDRFSAERPEGSISTLTIQRTEQRDSAMYRCASSYSSHNEQFFGPGTRLTVL.

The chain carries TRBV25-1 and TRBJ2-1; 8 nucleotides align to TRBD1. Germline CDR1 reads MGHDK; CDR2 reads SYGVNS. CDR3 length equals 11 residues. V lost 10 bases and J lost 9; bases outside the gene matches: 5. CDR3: CAIWGTGEQFF. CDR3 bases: TGTGCCATTTGGGGGACAGGTGAGCAGTTCTTC. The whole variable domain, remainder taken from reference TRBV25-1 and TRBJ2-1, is EADIYQTPRYLVIGTGKKITLECSQTMGHDKMYWYQQDPGMELHLIHYSYGVNSTEKGDLSSESTVSRIRTEHFPLTLESARPSHTSQYLCAIWGTGEQFFGPGTRLTVL.